A single sample gave rise to the 31 T cell receptor beta chains below, sequenced in a study of T cell repertoires in cytomegalovirus infection. One entry per CDR3 protein, called by TCRdb with MiXCR from the reads. The sample lists about a million distinct CDR3 sequences, roughly 31% occurring once. Their recognized antigens are unknown. This specimen consisted of cultured CD8+ T cells from PBMCs, obtained from culture after CMV antigen stimulation. These receptors were taken from a human donor in good health (CMV status not recorded). Some clones in this sample may be carry-over from other donors' samples.

This clonotype was detected ten times or more. The CDR3 reads CASSRSLDRVFSYEQYF. CDR3 nucleotide sequence: TGTGCCAGCAGCCGTTCCTTGGACAGGGTATTCTCCTACGAGCAGTACTTC. V is TRBV6-5 and J is TRBJ2-7, with 8 positions matching TRBD1. The J segment lost 0 bases and the V segment lost 6 bases, leaving 13 bases of the junction unmatched. Per germline, CDR1 MNHEY and CDR2 SVGAGI. The CDR3 length is 17 residues.

J is TRBJ2-1 and V is TRBV7-9; weak D call: TRBD2 (6 bases). The CDR3 runs 14 residues. Germline values: CDR1 SEHNR, CDR2 FQNEAQ (reference sequence). V gave up 5 bases and J gave up 6 bases, with 14 bases separating them. Here the CDR3 reads CASSPPAGINEQFF. CDR3 nucleotide sequence: TGTGCCAGCAGCCCCCCTGCGGGGATCAATGAGCAGTTCTTC.

The genes are TRBV7-8 and TRBJ1-6, with D unclear. The V gene's germline CDR1 is SGHVS and CDR2 FQNEAQ. Trimming cost V 2 bases and J 7 bases, with 9 bases left between them. The CDR3 consists of 14 residues. DNA of the CDR3: TGTGCCAGCAGCTTAAGGACGGCCAATTCACCCCTCCACTTT. Its protein is CASSLRTANSPLHF.

The V and J genes are TRBV5-1 and TRBJ1-1, with D uncertain. CDR3 length equals 13 residues. CDR1 is SGHRS, CDR2 YFSETQ, per germline. The ends were cut back, 2 bases at V and 3 bases at J, with 8 bases in the middle. As DNA, the CDR3 is TGCGCCAGCAGCTTCGCAGTGTACACTGAAGCTTTCTTT. This encodes CASSFAVYTEAFF.

This clonotype was counted at least ten times. The chain couples TRBV7-8 to TRBJ1-5; weak D call: TRBD1 (6 bases). V lost 5 bases and J lost 5, with 13 bases in between. In germline, CDR1 is SGHVS, CDR2 FQNEAQ. CDR3 length equals 14 residues. The CDR3 DNA reads as TGTGCCAGCAGCCCCGAGGGGGGGTATCAGCCCCAGCATTTT. Protein: CASSPEGGYQPQHF.

This chain connects TRBV4-2 to TRBJ2-1; 9 nucleotides agree with TRBD2. CDR1 is LGHNA, CDR2 YNFKEQ, per germline. This CDR3 contains 17 residues. The J segment lost 0 bases and the V segment lost 3 bases, leaving 6 bases of the junction unmatched. The CDR3 reads CASSHQIAGASYNEQFF. CDR3 DNA sequence: TGTGCCAGCAGCCACCAGATAGCGGGGGCCTCCTACAATGAGCAGTTCTTC.

This chain joins TRBV7-3 and TRBJ2-2, with D possibly being TRBD2 (6 bases). Trimming shortened V by 5 bases and J by 3 bases, and 13 bases separated the two germline ends. The CDR3 sequence is 15 residues long. In germline, CDR1 is SGHTA, CDR2 FQGTGA. The DNA for the CDR3 is TGTGCCAGCAGCCCCCGGGCGGGGTACACCGGGGAGCTGTTTTTT. It encodes CASSPRAGYTGELFF. Using reference TRBV7-3 and TRBJ2-2 for the parts outside the CDR3, the full variable domain is GAGVSQTPSNKVTEKGKYVELRCDPISGHTALYWYRQSLGQGPEFLIYFQGTGAADDSGLPNDRFFAVRPEGSVSTLKIQRTERGDSAVYLCASSPRAGYTGELFFGEGSRLTVL.

J is TRBJ1-5 and V is TRBV20-1, with D perhaps TRBD1 (5 bases). The V end was cut by 1 base, the J end by 2 bases, with 6 bases between. This CDR3 is 13 amino acids long. Per the germline V gene, CDR1 is DFQATT and CDR2 is SNEGSKA (reference sequence). The CDR3 region is CSARGQRNQPQHF. CDR3 in DNA: TGCAGTGCTAGAGGACAGCGCAATCAGCCCCAGCATTTT.

The rearrangement joins TRBV14 to TRBJ2-5; TRBD1 agrees at 9 bases. The CDR3 extends over 15 amino acids. CDR1 SGHDN and CDR2 FVKESK come from the germline V gene. V lost 4 bases to trimming and J lost 5 bases; unmatched junction nucleotides: 8. The CDR3 is CASSRPGQGGETQYF. CDR3 coding DNA: TGTGCCAGCAGCCGGCCGGGACAGGGTGGGGAGACCCAGTACTTC.

In DNA form, the CDR3 reads TGTGCCAGCAGTGGGACAGGGCTTCGAGAGCAGTTCTTC. It translates to CASSGTGLREQFF. This sequence joins TRBV6-5 and TRBJ2-1, with 9 bases fitting TRBD1. J gave up 10 bases and V 5 bases, and 6 bases lay outside the gene matches. CDR3 size: 13 residues. The germline V gene encodes CDR1 MNHEY and CDR2 SVGAGI.

Worth noting for this clonotype: This may arise from a read error, as a much more abundant clone is one base away. Without the conserved terminal phenylalanine or tryptophan, this CDR3 likely stems from a read error. This chain joins TRBV7-2 and TRBJ1-2, with 10 bases fitting TRBD1. J was trimmed by 4 bases and V by 0 bases; bases with no gene match: 8. This CDR3 contains 17 residues. Per the germline V gene, CDR1 is SGHTA and CDR2 is FQGNSA. CDR3 nucleotide sequence: TGTGCCAGCAGCTTAGCGGGGACAGGGGCCGGAGTCTATGGCTACACCTGC. The encoded protein is CASSLAGTGAGVYGYTC.

The chain combines TRBV27 with TRBJ2-1; D is unclear. V lost 5 bases and J lost 0, with 11 bases in between. CDR1 and CDR2 from the germline V gene are MNHEY and SMNVEV (reference sequence). This CDR3 has 15 amino acids. CDR3: CASSVDGSSYNEQFF. The CDR3 region has the DNA TGTGCCAGCAGTGTTGACGGCAGCTCCTACAATGAGCAGTTCTTC.

The chain uses TRBV12-3 or TRBV12-4 and TRBJ1-5; no firm D call. V was cut by 0 bases and J by 10 bases, with 7 bases left in between. The CDR3 length is 12 residues. DNA for the CDR3: TGTGCCAGCAGTTTAGCGCAGAGACCCCAGCATTTT. Translation gives CASSLAQRPQHF.

This clonotype occurred a few times. The V gene is TRBV4-1, the J gene TRBJ2-1, with a possible D match to TRBD2 (5 bases). Germline CDR1 is MGHRA and CDR2 is YSYEKL. The CDR3 spans 17 residues. The germline V and J ends were trimmed by 0 bases and 6 bases, with 18 bases remaining between them. The CDR3 here is CASSQDEGLGWFNEQFF. The CDR3 nucleotides read TGCGCCAGCAGCCAAGATGAGGGTCTCGGATGGTTCAATGAGCAGTTCTTC.

The chain joins TRBV20-1 to TRBJ2-5, with 7 bases that match TRBD1. Germline loops: CDR1 DFQATT, CDR2 SNEGSKA (reference sequence). Trimming took 1 base from V and 0 from J; bases not matched to a gene: 2. This CDR3 is 14 amino acids long. The CDR3 region has the DNA TGCAGTGCTAGAGTCAGGGGGTACCAAGAGACCCAGTACTTC. Residues: CSARVRGYQETQYF.

In this sample, this clonotype turned up many times. V gene TRBV12-5 combines with J gene TRBJ1-1; 8 bases align to TRBD1. Trimming cost V 4 bases and J 0 bases; bases outside gene matches: 22. The CDR3 length is 21 residues. Germline V gene data show CDR1 as LGHNT and CDR2 as FRNRAP. The chain's CDR3 is CASGYLSGQDIERGMNTEAFF. The CDR3 nucleotides are TGTGCTAGTGGTTACTTATCGGGACAGGATATCGAGAGGGGCATGAACACTGAAGCTTTCTTT.

V is TRBV6-6 and J is TRBJ2-7, with 10 bases matching TRBD1. The V segment lost 5 bases and the J segment 3 bases; nucleotides outside the gene matches: 4. Germline CDR1 and CDR2: MNHNY and SVGAGI (reference sequence). This CDR3 is 14 amino acids long. The CDR3 bases are TGTGCCAGCAGTACGGGACAGGGGAGCTACGAGCAGTACGTC. Encoded protein: CASSTGQGSYEQYV.

This clonotype was counted only a few times. A read error is possible here, since a much larger clone lies one base away. The gene calls are TRBV7-8 and TRBJ2-5; D assignment may be TRBD1 or TRBD2 (5 bases each). Germline CDR1 SGHVS, CDR2 FQNEAQ. The V end was cut by 3 bases, the J end by 5 bases, with 19 bases between. CDR3 length: 16 residues. CDR3 in amino acids: CASSFQELVGDETQYF. The DNA for the CDR3 is TGTGCCAGCAGCTTCCAAGAACTAGTGGGGGATGAGACCCAGTACTTC. The full variable domain, in which reference TRBV7-8 and TRBJ2-5 provide the parts outside the CDR3, is GAGVSQSPRYKVAKRGQDVALRCDPISGHVSLFWYQQALGQGPEFLTYFQNEAQLDKSGLPSDRFFAERPEGSVSTLKIQRTQQEDSAVYLCASSFQELVGDETQYFGPGTRLLVL.

V is TRBV5-4 and J is TRBJ2-7; TRBD2 matches at 7 bases. This CDR3 spans 15 amino acids. With 4 bases clipped from V and 4 bases from J, the junction kept 11 bases outside the gene matches. Germline CDR1 and CDR2: SGHNT and YYREEE (reference sequence). The CDR3, as DNA: TGTGCCAGCAGCCCCCGGGGAGGGAGCGCGTACGAGCAGTACTTC. This encodes CASSPRGGSAYEQYF.

This chain uses TRBV27 with TRBJ2-5; D could derive from TRBD1 or TRBD2 (6 bases each). The CDR3 has 17 residues. V lost 8 bases and J 2 bases, leaving 24 bases between the germline ends. Per germline, CDR1 MNHEY and CDR2 SMNVEV (reference sequence). CDR3 protein: CASGRGGRARPQETQYF. In nucleotides, the CDR3 is TGTGCCAGCGGCCGAGGGGGGCGAGCGAGACCGCAAGAGACCCAGTACTTC.

The genes are TRBV6-8 and TRBJ2-3, with 9 bases matching TRBD1. This CDR3 contains 15 residues. The V gene's germline CDR1 is MNHGY and CDR2 SAAAGT. Trimming cost V 6 bases and J 4 bases; bases outside gene matches: 8. The CDR3 loop is CASSPRQGGPDTQYF. CDR3 DNA sequence: TGTGCCAGCAGCCCAAGACAGGGGGGTCCAGATACGCAGTATTTT.

The rearrangement links TRBV12-3 or TRBV12-4 to TRBJ1-6, with TRBD1 as a possible D gene (5 bases). The V end lost 5 bases, the J end lost 9 bases, and 8 bases lay between the germline ends. This CDR3 has 12 amino acids. The DNA for the CDR3 is TGTGCCAGCAGTGGCCAGGGTTCACCCCTCCACTTT. This translates into CASSGQGSPLHF.

This clonotype came up a few times. The gene calls are TRBV6-1 and TRBJ2-5; D might be TRBD2 (6 bases). This CDR3 has 17 residues. V lost 0 bases, J lost 4 bases, and 18 bases lay in between. The germline gives CDR1 MNHNS, CDR2 SASEGT. The CDR3 spells CASSEALSGGRVETQYF. CDR3 in DNA: TGTGCCAGCAGTGAAGCGCTCTCCGGGGGAAGGGTAGAGACCCAGTACTTC.

With regard to this clonotype: This may come from a read error, since a much larger clone is one base off. The V and J genes are TRBV7-4 and TRBJ1-2; TRBD1 might be the D (5 bases). The CDR3 covers 15 residues. V lost 0 bases and J lost 6, with 14 bases in between. CDR1 is SGHVT and CDR2 is SQSDAQ in the germline V gene. CDR3 coding DNA: TGTGCCAGCAGCTTAGCCCCGGCCGGGGCGAATGGCTACACCTTC. Translation: CASSLAPAGANGYTF. The variable domain in full, with the rest retrieved from reference TRBV7-4 and TRBJ1-2, is GAGVSQSPRYKVAKRGRDVALRCDSISGHVTLYWYRQTLGQGSEVLTYSQSDAQRDKSGRPSGRFSAERPERSVSTLKIQRTEQGDSAVYLCASSLAPAGANGYTFGSGTRLTVV.

The CDR3 DNA sequence: TGTGCCAGCAGTTACTCTGGACTAGTATACGAGCAGTACGTC. It yields the protein CASSYSGLVYEQYV. The gene calls are TRBV6-2 or TRBV6-3 and TRBJ2-7; the match to TRBD2 covers 7 bases. Trimming at V came to 0 bases and at J to 4 bases, leaving 3 bases not matched to a gene. Germline-derived CDR1 and CDR2 are MNHEY and SVGEGT. CDR3 length equals 14 residues.

This chain joins TRBV27 and TRBJ2-3; 9 nucleotides align to TRBD2. This CDR3 comprises 14 residues. Losses at the gene ends were 8 bases for V and 6 bases for J; bases not matched to a gene: 9. Germline V gene lookup returns CDR1 MNHEY and CDR2 SMNVEV (reference sequence). The CDR3 sequence is CASGGAGGPDTQYF. The CDR3 DNA sequence: TGTGCCAGCGGGGGGGCGGGGGGGCCGGATACGCAGTATTTT.

This clonotype was counted between two and nine times. The chain combines TRBV6-5 with TRBJ2-7; D gene uncertain. V lost 4 bases and J 0 bases, leaving 7 bases between the germline ends. The CDR3 consists of 13 residues. Germline-derived CDR1 and CDR2 are MNHEY and SVGAGI. The CDR3 sequence is CASSFGRSYEQYV. Here the CDR3 DNA reads TGTGCCAGCAGTTTCGGCCGCTCCTACGAGCAGTACGTC.

This clonotype was detected only a few times. The genes are TRBV20-1 and TRBJ1-2, with D perhaps matching TRBD1 (6 bases). Deletions cut 7 bases from V and 2 bases from J, with 11 bases between. Germline lookup yields CDR1 DFQATT and CDR2 SNEGSKA (reference sequence). The CDR3 covers 12 residues. The CDR3 coding sequence is TGCAGTGACAGGGAGATCAACTATGGCTACACCTTC. Its protein product is CSDREINYGYTF.

This rearrangement joins TRBV12-3 or TRBV12-4 to TRBJ1-1, with D hard to call. Deletions cut 1 base from V and 5 bases from J, with 5 bases between. CDR3 length equals 12 residues. CDR3 sequence reads: CASSLVWTEAFF. In DNA form, the CDR3 reads TGTGCCAGCAGTTTAGTCTGGACTGAAGCTTTCTTT.

This clonotype was observed a handful of times. This rearrangement joins TRBV12-3 or TRBV12-4 to TRBJ1-1; D not certain. V lost 7 bases, J lost 4 bases, and 16 bases lay in between. The CDR3 consists of 14 residues. The CDR3 DNA is TGTGCCAGCACCGTAGACGGTGCCGGCACTGAAGCTTTCTTT. Its translation is CASTVDGAGTEAFF.

The genes are TRBV11-2 and TRBJ2-7, with a possible D match to TRBD1 (5 bases). Germline V CDR1 and CDR2: SGHAT, FQNNGV. The CDR3 has 13 amino acids. Trimming shortened V by 5 bases and J by 3 bases, and 11 bases separated the two germline ends. The CDR3 sequence: CASSPDSVYEQYV. The CDR3 DNA is TGTGCCAGCAGCCCAGACAGTGTCTACGAGCAGTACGTC.